This note documents a single T cell receptor (beta chain) sequence. The antigen it recognizes is unknown. Per-base qualities were not stored, and no clone one base away is much larger. Unmatched junction bases come to 9, with V trimmed by 7 bases and J by 5 bases. Including the terminal cysteine and phenylalanine, the CDR3 comprises 14 residues. The sequence is cut down to CDR3 DNA, 42 bases in frame from base 1. The germline V gene yields MNHEY for CDR1 and SVGAGI for CDR2. TCR beta VDJ combination and CDR3 sequence profiling used genomic DNA as the template. An Illumina HiSeq 2000 was used for TCR repertoire sequencing. Turning to the authors' computational methods: TRBV/TRBJ rearrangement plots, CDR3 size and DJ length profiles, and Simpson's diversity index were used to assess repertoires. Whichever DNA sequence was most abundant in the deep sequencing data was defined as the immunodominant clone. CDR3 amino acid sequences were checked for sharing between subjects and were compared against published repertoires and the VDJdb database. TCRdb itself trimmed the public reads at Q25 with fastp, ran MiXCR and retained productive beta chains. Each entry merges the rows of one CDR3 protein and shows their most common DNA and genes. For this entry, the V and J calls and clone size follow TCRdb and not the study's own pipeline. The sample data list about 290,000 distinct CDR3 sequences, and approximately 57% of these were observed just once. The ten largest account for roughly 1.2% of the sample.

The sample is drawn from a study of CD8+CD57+ T cells in acquired aplastic anemia (dated by TCRdb to the late 2010s). Background for the entire study: A mean of approximately 3 ug of DNA, ranging from roughly 0.2 to 30 ug, was extracted from sorted CD4+ and CD8+ cells. A CD8+CD57+ expansion meant a frequency higher than the mean frequency seen in healthy subjects. Overall study results and their limits: Over 25 CD8+ CDR3 sequences were found in both patients and controls but appeared to be highly expressed in patients and within the immunodominant clones of the patients. CD8+ Simpson's diversity did not differ significantly between patients and healthy controls (P=0.060).

Patients chosen for sequencing had shown expansion of CD8+CD57+ cells by flow cytometry. Every patient had a diagnosis of severe acquired aplastic anemia based on International Study of Aplastic Anemia and Agranulocytosis and Camitta criteria. No therapy had been received by the patients at the time of blood sampling. The study deep-sequenced TCR repertoires of sorted CD4+ and CD8+ blood T cells from severe aplastic anemia patients and healthy subjects. Patients were enrolled in the USA under clinicaltrials.gov protocols 00001620, 01623167, 00001397, 00071045, 00081523 and 00961064. Ficoll-Paque density gradient centrifugation was used to isolate peripheral blood mononuclear cells. Before DNA was extracted, CD4+ and CD8+ T cells were sorted using either FACS or magnetic beads.

The V and J genes are TRBV6-5 and TRBJ2-7, with 9 junctional bases fitting TRBD2. Sample: sorted CD4+, CD8+, or CD8+CD57+ T cells (not recorded which) from PBMCs. The sequence was obtained from a human donor with aplastic anemia. The nucleotides read TGTGCCAGCACTACGTCTAGCGGGAACCACGAGCAGTACTTC. The resulting protein is CASTTSSGNHEQYF.